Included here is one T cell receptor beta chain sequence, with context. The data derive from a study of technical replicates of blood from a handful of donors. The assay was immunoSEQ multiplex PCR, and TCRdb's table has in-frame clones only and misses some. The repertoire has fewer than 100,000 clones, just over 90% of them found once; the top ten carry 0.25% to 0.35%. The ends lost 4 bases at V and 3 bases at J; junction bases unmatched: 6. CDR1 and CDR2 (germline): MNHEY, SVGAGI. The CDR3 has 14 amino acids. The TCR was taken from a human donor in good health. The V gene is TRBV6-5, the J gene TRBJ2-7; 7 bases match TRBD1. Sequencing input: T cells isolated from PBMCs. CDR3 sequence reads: CASSFSWDSYEQYF. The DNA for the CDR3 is TGTGCCAGCAGTTTTTCATGGGACAGCTACGAGCAGTACTTC.